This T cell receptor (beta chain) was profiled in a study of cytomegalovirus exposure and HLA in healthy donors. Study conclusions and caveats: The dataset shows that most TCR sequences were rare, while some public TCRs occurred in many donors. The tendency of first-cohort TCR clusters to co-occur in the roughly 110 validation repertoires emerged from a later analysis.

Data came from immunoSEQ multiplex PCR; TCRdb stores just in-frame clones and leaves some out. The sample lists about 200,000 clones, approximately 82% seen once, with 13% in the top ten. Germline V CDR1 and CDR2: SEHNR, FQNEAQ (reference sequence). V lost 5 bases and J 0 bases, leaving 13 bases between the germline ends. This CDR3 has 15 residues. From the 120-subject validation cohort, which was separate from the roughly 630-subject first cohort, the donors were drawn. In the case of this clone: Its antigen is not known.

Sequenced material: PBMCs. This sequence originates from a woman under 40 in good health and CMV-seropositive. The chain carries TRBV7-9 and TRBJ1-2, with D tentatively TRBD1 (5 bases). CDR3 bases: TGTGCCAGCAGCCCGTGGGACTCCACTAACTATGGCTACACCTTC. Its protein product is CASSPWDSTNYGYTF.